The next 3 T cell receptor beta chains were all read from a single sample in a study of a mutant IDH1 vaccine in newly diagnosed glioma. The antigens for these receptors are not known. The time point denotes: week 23, last vaccination. Vaccination comprised doses that each held 300 ug of mutant IDH1 20-mer peptide, plus topical imiquimod. Generated by immunoSEQ multiplex PCR, the TCRdb table keeps only in-frame clones and is missing some. The table lists 50,000 to 65,000 clones, about 89% of them singletons. The sequencing used PBMCs, collected from a glioma patient whose treatment included an IDH1 peptide vaccine. The receptors originated from a man aged 35-49 years with glioma.

The chain couples TRBV14 to TRBJ2-1; TRBD2 agrees at 7 bases. The CDR3 is 18 amino acids. J was trimmed by 1 base and V by 1 base; bases with no gene match: 10. Germline CDR1 is SGHDN and CDR2 is FVKESK. CDR3 in DNA: TGTGCCAGCAGCCAAGCCAGTGGCGGGAGATCGTCCTACAATGAGCAGTTCTTC. This gives the protein CASSQASGGRSSYNEQFF.

This chain joins TRBV2 and TRBJ2-7; 7 bases are shared with TRBD1. CDR1 SNHLY and CDR2 FYNNEI come from the germline V gene. V was pared by 4 bases and J by 3 bases, with 9 bases of the junction left unmatched. This CDR3 region has 15 residues. The CDR3 protein is CASSATDRKVYEQYF. As DNA, the CDR3 is TGTGCCAGCAGTGCGACGGACAGGAAAGTCTACGAGCAGTACTTC.

The rearrangement joins TRBV18 to TRBJ2-3; 7 nucleotides line up with TRBD2. V was clipped by 6 bases and J by 4 bases; unmatched bases: 10. CDR3 size: 15 residues. Germline V gene sequence: CDR1 KGHSH, CDR2 LQKENI. Here the CDR3 DNA reads TGTGCCAGCTCCCCTAGCGGCGGGAGTGCAGATACGCAGTATTTT. Amino acids: CASSPSGGSADTQYF.